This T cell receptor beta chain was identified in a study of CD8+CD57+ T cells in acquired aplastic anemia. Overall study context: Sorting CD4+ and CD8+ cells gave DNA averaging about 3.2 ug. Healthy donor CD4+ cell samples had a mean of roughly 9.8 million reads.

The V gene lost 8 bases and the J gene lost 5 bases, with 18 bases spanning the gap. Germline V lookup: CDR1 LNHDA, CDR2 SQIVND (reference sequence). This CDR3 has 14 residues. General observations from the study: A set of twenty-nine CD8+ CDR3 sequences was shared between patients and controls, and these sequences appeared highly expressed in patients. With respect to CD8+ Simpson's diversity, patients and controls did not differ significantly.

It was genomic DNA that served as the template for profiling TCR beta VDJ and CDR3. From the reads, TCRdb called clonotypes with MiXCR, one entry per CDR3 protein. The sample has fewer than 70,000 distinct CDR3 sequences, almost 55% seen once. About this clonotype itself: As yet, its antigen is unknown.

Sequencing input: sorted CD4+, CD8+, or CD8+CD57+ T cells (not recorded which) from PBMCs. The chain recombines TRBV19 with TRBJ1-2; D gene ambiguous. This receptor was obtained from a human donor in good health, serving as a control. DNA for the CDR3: TGTGCCAGTTCGTATCACAGCCTCCGTTATGGCTACACCTTC. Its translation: CASSYHSLRYGYTF.